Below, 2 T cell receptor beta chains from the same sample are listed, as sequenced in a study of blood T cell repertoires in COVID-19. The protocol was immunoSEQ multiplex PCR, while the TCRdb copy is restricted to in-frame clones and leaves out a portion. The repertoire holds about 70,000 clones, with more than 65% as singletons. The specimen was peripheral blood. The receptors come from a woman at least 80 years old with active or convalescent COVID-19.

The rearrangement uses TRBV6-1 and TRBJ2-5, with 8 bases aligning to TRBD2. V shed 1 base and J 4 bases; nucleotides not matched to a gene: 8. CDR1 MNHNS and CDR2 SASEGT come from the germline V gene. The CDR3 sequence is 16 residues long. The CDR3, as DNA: TGTGCCAGCAGTGAAGGGGGACTAGACTACGGAGAGACCCAGTACTTC. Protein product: CASSEGGLDYGETQYF.

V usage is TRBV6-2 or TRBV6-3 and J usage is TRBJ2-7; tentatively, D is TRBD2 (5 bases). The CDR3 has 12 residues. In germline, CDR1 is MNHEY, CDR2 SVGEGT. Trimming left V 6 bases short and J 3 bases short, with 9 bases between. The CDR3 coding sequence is TGTGCCAGCAGCGAGGGATTCTACGAGCAGTACTTC. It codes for CASSEGFYEQYF.